A selection of T cell receptor beta chains follows, all from one sample in a study of cytotoxic CD8 clonotypes in ibrutinib-treated CLL. Measured with immunoSEQ multiplex PCR; TCRdb has only the in-frame clones, and not every one. The sample yields about 69,000 clones, around 84% seen once. The sequenced sample was PBMCs, obtained at disease progression, from a patient treated with ibrutinib. These receptors came from a human donor with chronic lymphocytic leukemia. The CDR3 runs from the conserved cysteine through the conserved F or W.

cdr3_length,j_call,v_call,cdr3_aa
10,TRBJ1-5,TRBV7-2,CASRPAPQHF
15,TRBJ1-2,TRBV27,CASSFRGAVGYGYTF
13,TRBJ1-2,TRBV5-1,CASSIQDYYGYTF
12,TRBJ2-7,TRBV30,CAWSQGAYEQYF
17,TRBJ2-4,TRBV11-2,CASSLGGWVLAKNIQYF
14,TRBJ2-6,TRBV9,CASSVSSGANVLTF
13,TRBJ2-5,TRBV9,CASGLAGVETQYF
14,TRBJ2-1,TRBV7-3,CASSLNGGANEQFF
13,TRBJ2-7,TRBV6-1,CASTRDTSYEQYF
15,TRBJ2-7,TRBV5-4,CASSLRSGSSYEQYF
12,TRBJ1-6,TRBV28,CASSGPFSPLHF
15,TRBJ1-5,TRBV18,CASSPPSDSNQPQHF
14,TRBJ1-2,TRBV6-5,CASSLQGFGYGYTF
13,TRBJ2-7,TRBV6-1,CASSSTDFYEQYF
10,TRBJ1-2,TRBV29-1,CSADAYGYTF
16,TRBJ2-1,TRBV15,CATSREVGGSANEQFF
15,TRBJ1-1,TRBV7-9,CASRPVRPLDTEAFF
14,TRBJ1-2,TRBV27,CASSLSTGGAGYTF
13,TRBJ2-3,TRBV6-1,CASSESPSDTQYF
14,TRBJ2-1,TRBV6-4,CASSKRSEVNEQFF
14,TRBJ2-5,TRBV19,CASSMLAAQETQYF
14,TRBJ2-7,TRBV6-5,CASSYSSTFYEQYF
15,TRBJ2-1,TRBV5-6,CASSLRKTGGYEQFF
13,TRBJ2-3,TRBV29-1,CSVERASFDTQYF
14,TRBJ1-4,TRBV28,CASSPWGQGSILFF
16,TRBJ1-1,TRBV11-3,CASSLGSGQGNTEAFF
15,TRBJ2-7,TRBV10-2,CASSEMGQLTDEQYF
13,TRBJ2-2,TRBV27,CASRARNTGELFF
16,TRBJ1-5,TRBV30,CAWTSTDRVIGQPQHF
16,TRBJ1-5,TRBV6-5,CASSSYPRTGNQPQHF
14,TRBJ2-7,TRBV10-1,CASSPGTSPYEQYF
14,TRBJ2-5,TRBV11-2,CASSLGLQGETQYF
13,TRBJ2-7,TRBV5-1,CASSNGDSYEQYF
15,TRBJ1-1,TRBV7-9,CASSQRTAGNTEAFF
9,TRBJ1-5,TRBV25-1,CAFNQPQHF
16,TRBJ2-7,TRBV27,CASSGGRTRGSYEQYF
15,TRBJ1-5,TRBV18,CASSPGTTGNQPQHF
14,TRBJ2-7,TRBV7-9,CASSDPGTGYEQYF
14,TRBJ1-2,TRBV28,CASTLGGESYGYTF
13,TRBJ2-7,TRBV1,CTSSQETENKRYF
12,TRBJ2-3,TRBV9,CASSAQGDTQYF
20,TRBJ2-7,TRBV5-1,CASSSYPEINLGAGTYEQYF
12,TRBJ2-7,TRBV21-1,CARGTGRNEQYF
14,TRBJ2-2,TRBV7-9,CASSLWGNPGELFF
14,TRBJ1-1,TRBV29-1,CSVRHLGGNTEAFF
16,TRBJ2-2,TRBV2,CASNLGLARNTGELFF
16,TRBJ1-3,TRBV6-4,CASSDPQTGSGNTIYF
18,TRBJ2-3,TRBV5-4,CASSLRLGAGASPRTQYF
14,TRBJ2-2,TRBV4-2,CASSPTVNTGELFF
17,TRBJ2-7,TRBV18,CASSPLTGTGRSYEQYF
14,TRBJ1-3,TRBV9,CASSVGQVGNTIYF
16,TRBJ2-3,TRBV5-4,CASSSKHRASTDTQYF
15,TRBJ2-7,TRBV2,CASSERDRGSYEQYF